This T cell receptor (beta chain) was recovered during a study of blood T cell repertoires in COVID-19. For the study at large: Whether acute or convalescent, the COVID-19 samples came from the United States, Italy and Spain. Sample material is recorded as cDNA or gDNA derived from T cells, B-cell-depleted T cells, or PBMCs.

Authors' data handling: Scientists estimated how many nucleated cells there were by amplifying reference gene primers. Measured with immunoSEQ multiplex PCR; TCRdb has only the in-frame clones, and not every one. Clonal size and the V and J genes are those of that table, whereas D and trimming came from the DNA. The sample carries under 150,000 clones, over 60% recorded once. V lost 1 base and J 0 bases, leaving 17 bases between the germline ends. CDR3 length: 18 residues. The V gene's germline CDR1 is LGHNA and CDR2 YSLEER. Sequenced input: peripheral blood. The source of this sequence is a woman aged 45-65 years with active or convalescent COVID-19. The chain couples TRBV4-3 to TRBJ2-3; maybe TRBD1 (6 bases). In DNA form, the CDR3 reads TGCGCCAGCAGCCAAGCCGCAAACTACAGGGCGAGCACAGATACGCAGTATTTT. Its translation: CASSQAANYRASTDTQYF.